Following are 32 T cell receptor beta chains from one sample sequenced in a study of blood T cell repertoires in COVID-19. Libraries were prepared by immunoSEQ multiplex PCR; TCRdb keeps only in-frame clonotypes and omits some of them. The sample includes nearly 350,000 clones, roughly 87% of them seen just once. The sequencing sample was made of PBMCs or T cells enriched from blood (not recorded which). Receptors originate from a woman aged 25 to 39 who had recovered from COVID-19.

This clone was picked up a small number of times. This chain links TRBV9 with TRBJ1-2; D remains ambiguous. V was clipped by 3 bases and J by 7 bases, with 13 bases between them. Germline V gene sequence: CDR1 SGDLS, CDR2 YYNGEE. The CDR3 has 13 amino acids. The CDR3 nucleotides read TGTGCCAGCAGCGCCGGAGGGTTGGGTGGCTACACCTTC. Residues: CASSAGGLGGYTF.

This clone showed up many times. The chain employs TRBV6-5 and TRBJ1-5; 8 positions match TRBD1. Germline V gives CDR1 MNHEY, CDR2 SVGAGI. This CDR3 contains 13 residues. V lost 7 bases to trimming and J lost 6 bases; unmatched junction nucleotides: 5. The CDR3 DNA reads as TGTGCCAGCACCGACAGGGGCGGTCAGCCCCAGCATTTT. Translation: CASTDRGGQPQHF.

The rearrangement links TRBV5-4 to TRBJ1-2; D unclear. Trimming left V 0 bases short and J 8 bases short, with 14 bases between. The germline V gene has CDR1 SGHNT and CDR2 YYREEE (reference sequence). The CDR3 has 14 residues. Here the CDR3 DNA reads TGTGCCAGCAGCTTGGCCGATAGCTGGGTAGGCTACACCTTC. Its protein product is CASSLADSWVGYTF.

The chain has TRBV2 and TRBJ1-2; D uncertain. Germline V gene sequence: CDR1 SNHLY, CDR2 FYNNEI. CDR3 length: 12 amino acids. V shed 6 bases and J shed 8 bases, with 13 bases lying between them. CDR3 amino acids: CASSVGEEGYTF. The CDR3 coding sequence is TGTGCCAGCAGCGTTGGGGAGGAGGGCTACACCTTC.

This rearrangement joins TRBV13 to TRBJ1-3, with TRBD1 matching over 11 bases. The trim removed 5 bases at V and 3 bases at J, leaving 9 bases unmatched. Germline lookup yields CDR1 PRHDT and CDR2 FYEKMQ (reference sequence). CDR3 length: 17 residues. The CDR3 here is CASSTRTGGHFGNTIYF. The CDR3 coding sequence is TGTGCCAGCAGCACGAGGACAGGGGGCCATTTTGGAAACACCATATATTTT.

V gene TRBV5-1 combines with J gene TRBJ1-4; TRBD1 agrees at 9 bases. This CDR3 contains 14 residues. Trimming took 4 bases from V and 7 from J; bases not matched to a gene: 5. Germline V gene sequence: CDR1 SGHRS, CDR2 YFSETQ. The chain's CDR3 is CASSATGGSEKLFF. The CDR3 DNA reads TGCGCCAGCAGCGCGACAGGGGGTAGTGAAAAACTGTTTTTT.

This clone was recorded once. This chain connects TRBV7-2 to TRBJ1-2, with D maybe TRBD1 (5 bases). The V end lost 6 bases, the J end lost 4 bases, and 18 bases lay between the germline ends. Per the germline V gene, CDR1 is SGHTA and CDR2 is FQGNSA. There are 15 residues in the CDR3. The CDR3 spells CASSLRIGGVYGYTF. For the CDR3, the DNA is TGTGCCAGCAGTCTTAGAATTGGGGGGGTCTATGGCTACACCTTC. Full variable domain (remainder filled in from reference TRBV7-2 and TRBJ1-2): GAGVSQSPSNKVTEKGKDVELRCDPISGHTALYWYRQSLGQGLEFLIYFQGNSAPDKSGLPSDRFSAERTGGSVSTLTIQRTQQEDSAVYLCASSLRIGGVYGYTFGSGTRLTVV.

The chain uses TRBV11-2 and TRBJ1-5; 7 nucleotides match TRBD1. V lost 1 base to trimming and J lost 3 bases; unmatched junction nucleotides: 3. This CDR3 region has 15 residues. Germline assignment: CDR1 SGHAT and CDR2 FQNNGV. CDR3 region: CASSLGTGINQPQHF. CDR3 bases: TGTGCCAGCAGCTTAGGGACAGGAATCAATCAGCCCCAGCATTTT.

The chain carries TRBV2 and TRBJ1-2, with 9 bases lining up with TRBD1. V dropped 6 bases and J dropped 1; count of bases not matched to a gene: 12. Germline CDR1 and CDR2: SNHLY and FYNNEI. CDR3 length equals 17 residues. CDR3 coding DNA: TGTGCCAGCAGGGACAGGGGACGGCAGAGACTTAACTATGGCTACACCTTC. This sequence encodes CASRDRGRQRLNYGYTF.

This chain connects TRBV28 to TRBJ2-5, with no clear D. Germline CDR1 MDHEN, CDR2 SYDVKM. CDR3 length equals 15 residues. V lost 4 bases and J 2 bases, leaving 14 bases between the germline ends. The CDR3 nucleotides are TGTGCCAGCAGTTCGAACACCATCCAACAAGAGACCCAGTACTTC. The encoded protein is CASSSNTIQQETQYF.

This chain joins TRBV24-1 and TRBJ1-6; 8 bases agree with TRBD1. With 3 bases clipped from V and 10 bases from J, the junction kept 7 bases outside the gene matches. This CDR3 region has 15 residues. Germline CDR1 KGHDR, CDR2 SFDVKD. The CDR3 DNA follows: TGTGCCACCAGTGATGGACAGGGAAGATACTCACCCCTCCACTTT. Translated, it gives CATSDGQGRYSPLHF.

The chain combines TRBV7-2 with TRBJ2-1; TRBD1 might be the D (5 bases). CDR3 size: 14 residues. Trimming shortened V by 1 base and J by 8 bases, and 12 bases separated the two germline ends. Germline CDR1 reads SGHTA; CDR2 reads FQGNSA. CDR3: CASSLVSGHDEQFF. CDR3 nucleotides: TGTGCCAGCAGCTTAGTGTCAGGGCACGATGAGCAGTTCTTC.

CDR3 loop: CASSLYPNRLAGGFQETQYF. For the CDR3, the DNA is TGTGCCAGCAGTTTATACCCAAATAGACTAGCGGGGGGGTTCCAAGAGACCCAGTACTTC. The V gene is TRBV28, the J gene TRBJ2-5; 14 bases map to TRBD2. V was clipped by 1 base and J by 1 base; unmatched bases: 11. Germline CDR1 reads MDHEN; CDR2 reads SYDVKM. This CDR3 spans 20 amino acids.

A note on this clone: Different DNA sequences within this sample yield the same CDR3. The chain employs TRBV19 and TRBJ1-1; D is undetermined. This CDR3 has 13 residues. Germline assignment: CDR1 LNHDA and CDR2 SQIVND (reference sequence). The V gene lost 3 bases and the J gene lost 1 base, with 6 bases spanning the gap. The CDR3 region is CASSMSGNTEAFF. Here the CDR3 DNA reads TGTGCCAGTAGTATGTCAGGGAACACTGAAGCTTTCTTT.

As DNA, the CDR3 is TGCGCCAGCAGCTTCGTAGGGACAGCAGAACGCGAGCAGTACTTC. It translates to CASSFVGTAEREQYF. V usage is TRBV5-1 and J usage is TRBJ2-7; TRBD1 agrees at 7 bases. The V gene's germline CDR1 is SGHRS and CDR2 YFSETQ. J gave up 6 bases and V 2 bases, and 11 bases lay outside the gene matches. The CDR3 consists of 15 residues.

This clone has only one observation. The chain recombines TRBV28 with TRBJ1-2, with TRBD1 matching over 8 bases. The CDR3 contains 14 residues. Germline CDR1 is MDHEN and CDR2 is SYDVKM. The V segment lost 7 bases and the J segment 4 bases; nucleotides outside the gene matches: 8. CDR3 loop: CASTLRGRAYGYTF. For the CDR3, the DNA is TGTGCCAGCACCCTCAGGGGGCGGGCCTATGGCTACACCTTC.

The chain recombines TRBV5-1 with TRBJ1-3; D possibly corresponds to TRBD1 (5 bases). Germline V gene data show CDR1 as SGHRS and CDR2 as YFSETQ. V lost 4 bases, J lost 0 bases, and 8 bases lay in between. This CDR3 spans 14 amino acids. CDR3 nucleotides: TGCGCCAGCAGCGGGGGGAACTCTGGAAACACCATATATTTT. Protein sequence: CASSGGNSGNTIYF. The variable domain in full, with the rest retrieved from reference TRBV5-1 and TRBJ1-3, is KAGVTQTPRYLIKTRGQQVTLSCSPISGHRSVSWYQQTPGQGLQFLFEYFSETQRNKGNFPGRFSGRQFSNSRSEMNVSTLELGDSALYLCASSGGNSGNTIYFGEGSWLTVV.

This chain connects TRBV7-2 to TRBJ2-2; 10 bases fit TRBD1. Germline V gene lookup returns CDR1 SGHTA and CDR2 FQGNSA. CDR3 length: 15 amino acids. Trimming removed 6 bases from V and 5 bases from J; junction bases left unmatched: 6. The CDR3 sequence: CASRFGQGGTGELFF. CDR3 sequence (DNA): TGTGCCAGCAGATTCGGACAGGGGGGAACCGGGGAGCTGTTTTTT.

The chain joins TRBV10-3 to TRBJ1-4; TRBD1 matches at 8 bases. The CDR3 has 13 residues. Germline V gene data show CDR1 as ENHRY and CDR2 as SYGVKD. Losses at the gene ends were 5 bases for V and 6 bases for J; bases not matched to a gene: 2. The CDR3: CAISQGADEKLFF. The CDR3 bases are TGTGCCATCAGTCAGGGGGCCGATGAAAAACTGTTTTTT.

The chain is built from TRBV5-5 and TRBJ1-2; 7 bases agree with TRBD1. Per germline, CDR1 SGHKS and CDR2 YYEKEE (reference sequence). V lost 3 bases to trimming and J lost 0 bases; unmatched junction nucleotides: 5. This CDR3 region has 15 residues. The CDR3 reads CASSSQGLPNYGYTF. Written as DNA, the CDR3 is TGTGCCAGCAGCTCACAGGGGCTACCTAACTATGGCTACACCTTC.

This clone was picked up one time. The chain uses TRBV19 and TRBJ1-2, with D maybe TRBD1 (6 bases). The V and J ends lost 1 base and 4 bases respectively, with 13 bases between them. CDR1 LNHDA and CDR2 SQIVND come from the germline V gene (reference sequence). This CDR3 has 15 amino acids. CDR3 sequence reads: CASSIVGALPYGYTF. DNA of the CDR3: TGTGCCAGTAGTATAGTGGGGGCCCTACCCTATGGCTACACCTTC.

This clone was seen repeatedly, ten times or more. V gene TRBV11-2 combines with J gene TRBJ2-7; TRBD1 agrees at 9 bases. Germline CDR1 and CDR2: SGHAT and FQNNGV. Unmatched junction bases numbered 6, after V lost 4 bases and J lost 2 bases. CDR3 length equals 15 residues. DNA for the CDR3: TGTGCCAGCAGCTCCCGGGACAGGGAGCCCTACGAGCAGTACTTC. It translates to CASSSRDREPYEQYF.

The J gene is TRBJ1-2, the V gene TRBV28, with a possible D match to TRBD1 (5 bases). This CDR3 region has 13 residues. Germline lookup yields CDR1 MDHEN and CDR2 SYDVKM. Between the trimmed V and J ends, which lost 2 bases and 8 bases, there was a span of 12 bases. CDR3 nucleotides: TGTGCCAGCAGTTTAGGGCAGGGTTGGGGCTACACCTTC. Its protein product is CASSLGQGWGYTF.

In this sample, this clone turned up once. The chain is built from TRBV29-1 and TRBJ1-2; D is unclear. The CDR3 contains 17 residues. CDR1 SQVTM and CDR2 ANQGSEA come from the germline V gene. V was pared by 7 bases and J by 4 bases, with 28 bases between. This CDR3 reads CSATVFLGKERSYGYTF. The CDR3 nucleotides read TGCAGCGCCACGGTGTTTCTCGGAAAAGAGAGGTCCTATGGCTACACCTTC.

This clone occurred once. The gene calls are TRBV11-2 and TRBJ1-1; 9 bases are a match to TRBD1. CDR3 size: 16 residues. The germline CDR1 and CDR2 sequences are SGHAT and FQNNGV. V gave up 5 bases and J gave up 2 bases; unmatched junction bases: 9. This CDR3 is CASSLSPDRGNTEAFF. CDR3 sequence (DNA): TGTGCCAGCAGCCTAAGCCCGGACAGGGGTAACACTGAAGCTTTCTTT.

The chain recombines TRBV29-1 with TRBJ1-2; possibly TRBD1 for D (6 bases). Germline assignment: CDR1 SQVTM and CDR2 ANQGSEA. The length of the CDR3 is 13 residues. V shed 7 bases and J shed 0 bases, with 12 bases lying between them. CDR3 nucleotides: TGCAGCGGGGGGGGGCCCCCTAACTATGGCTACACCTTC. Translation gives CSGGGPPNYGYTF.

J is TRBJ1-2 and V is TRBV24-1; D might be TRBD1 (5 bases). Deletions cut 2 bases from V and 5 bases from J, with 8 bases between. This CDR3 spans 13 amino acids. CDR1 and CDR2 (germline): KGHDR, SFDVKD. DNA of the CDR3: TGTGCCACCAGTGATTGGGGGGGGTATGGCTACACCTTC. Its translation: CATSDWGGYGYTF.

The chain couples TRBV27 to TRBJ2-3; 7 bases are a match to TRBD2. This CDR3 contains 19 residues. The germline V gene encodes CDR1 MNHEY and CDR2 SMNVEV (reference sequence). The V segment lost 0 bases and the J segment 1 base; nucleotides outside the gene matches: 13. CDR3 residues: CASSLSHRGVTFRTDTQYF. The CDR3 region has the DNA TGTGCCAGCAGTTTATCCCACCGGGGGGTAACCTTCCGCACAGATACGCAGTATTTT.

The chain links TRBV11-2 to TRBJ2-2; 9 bases line up with TRBD2. Germline loops: CDR1 SGHAT, CDR2 FQNNGV. The CDR3 totals 17 residues. V trimming: 3 bases; J trimming: 0 bases; junction bases outside the gene matches: 5. CDR3 region: CASSFNERGANTGELFF. The CDR3 bases are TGTGCCAGCAGCTTTAATGAGCGGGGGGCGAACACCGGGGAGCTGTTTTTT.

V and J are TRBV14 and TRBJ2-5; 10 bases are shared with TRBD1. The V and J ends lost 1 base and 5 bases, in that order; junction bases with no gene match: 10. The CDR3 runs 17 residues. CDR1 and CDR2 (germline): SGHDN, FVKESK. The CDR3, as DNA: TGTGCCAGCAGCCAAGTGGGGGGACAGGGGCCTTGGGAGACCCAGTACTTC. It yields the protein CASSQVGGQGPWETQYF.

J is TRBJ2-5 and V is TRBV5-5, with 11 bases matching TRBD1. The V segment lost 4 bases and the J segment 3 bases; nucleotides outside the gene matches: 5. This CDR3 comprises 15 residues. The germline V gene has CDR1 SGHKS and CDR2 YYEKEE (reference sequence). The CDR3 DNA follows: TGTGCCAGCAGCCCCGGGGACAGGGGGAAAGAGACCCAGTACTTC. Translation gives CASSPGDRGKETQYF.

This sequence joins TRBV18 and TRBJ2-7; maybe TRBD1 (6 bases). Between the trimmed V and J ends, which lost 8 bases and 7 bases, there was a span of 21 bases. CDR3 size: 14 residues. The germline CDR1 and CDR2 sequences are KGHSH and LQKENI. The CDR3 DNA reads TGTGCCAGCCAGCCGACAGGTAGTTCGGAAGAGCAGTACTTC. It specifies CASQPTGSSEEQYF.